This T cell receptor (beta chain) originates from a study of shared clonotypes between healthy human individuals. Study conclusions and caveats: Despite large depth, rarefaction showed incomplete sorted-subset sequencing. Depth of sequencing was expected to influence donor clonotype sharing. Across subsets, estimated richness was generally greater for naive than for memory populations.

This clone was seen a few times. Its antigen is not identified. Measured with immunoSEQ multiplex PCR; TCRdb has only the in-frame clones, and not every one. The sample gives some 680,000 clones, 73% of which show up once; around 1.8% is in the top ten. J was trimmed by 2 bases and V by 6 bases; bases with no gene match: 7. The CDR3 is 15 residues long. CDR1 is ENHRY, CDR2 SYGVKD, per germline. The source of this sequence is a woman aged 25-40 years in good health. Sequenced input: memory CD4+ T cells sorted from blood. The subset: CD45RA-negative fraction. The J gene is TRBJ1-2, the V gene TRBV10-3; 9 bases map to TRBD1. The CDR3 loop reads CAIRVRDRVNYGYTF. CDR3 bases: TGTGCCATCAGAGTACGGGACAGGGTGAACTATGGCTACACCTTC.